Below, one T cell receptor beta chain is given with its context. This entry belongs to a study of blood T cell repertoires in COVID-19. Sequenced by immunoSEQ multiplex PCR; TCRdb stores in-frame clones only, minus some. The sample includes about 310,000 clones, 75% to 90% seen only once; the top ten take around 1.8%. The sample was PBMCs or T cells enriched from blood (not recorded which). This sequence was found in a woman aged 30 to 39 who had been exposed to COVID-19.

The CDR3 is CASSPPDGGSLGGYTF. The CDR3 DNA reads TGTGCCAGCTCACCACCGGACGGGGGATCACTTGGCGGCTACACCTTC. The J gene is TRBJ1-2, the V gene TRBV18; perhaps TRBD1 as D (5 bases). The CDR3 is 16 amino acids. Germline V gene data show CDR1 as KGHSH and CDR2 as LQKENI. Deletions cut 0 bases from V and 8 bases from J, with 19 bases between.